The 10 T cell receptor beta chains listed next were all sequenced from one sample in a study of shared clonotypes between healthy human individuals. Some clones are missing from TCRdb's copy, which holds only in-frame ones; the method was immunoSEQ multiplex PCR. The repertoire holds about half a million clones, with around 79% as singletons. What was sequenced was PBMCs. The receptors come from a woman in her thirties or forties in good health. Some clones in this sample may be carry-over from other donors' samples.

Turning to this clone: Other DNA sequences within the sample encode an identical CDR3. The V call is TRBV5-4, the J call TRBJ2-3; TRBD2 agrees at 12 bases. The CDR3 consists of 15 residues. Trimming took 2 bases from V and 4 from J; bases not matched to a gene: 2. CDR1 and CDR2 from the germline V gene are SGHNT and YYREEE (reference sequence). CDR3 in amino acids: CASSFTSGRSDTQYF. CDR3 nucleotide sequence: TGTGCCAGCAGCTTTACTAGCGGGAGGTCAGATACGCAGTATTTT.

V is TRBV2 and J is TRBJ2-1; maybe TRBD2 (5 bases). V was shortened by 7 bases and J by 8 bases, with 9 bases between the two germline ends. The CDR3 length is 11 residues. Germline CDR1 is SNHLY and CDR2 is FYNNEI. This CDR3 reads CASTERDEQFF. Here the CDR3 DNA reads TGTGCCAGCACCGAGAGGGATGAGCAGTTCTTC.

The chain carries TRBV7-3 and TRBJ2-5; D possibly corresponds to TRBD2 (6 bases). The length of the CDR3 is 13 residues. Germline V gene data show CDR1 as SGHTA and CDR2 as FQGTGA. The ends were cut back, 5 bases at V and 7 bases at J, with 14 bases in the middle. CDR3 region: CASSPRETGTQYF. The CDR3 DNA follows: TGTGCCAGCAGCCCTCGGGAGACTGGGACCCAGTACTTC.

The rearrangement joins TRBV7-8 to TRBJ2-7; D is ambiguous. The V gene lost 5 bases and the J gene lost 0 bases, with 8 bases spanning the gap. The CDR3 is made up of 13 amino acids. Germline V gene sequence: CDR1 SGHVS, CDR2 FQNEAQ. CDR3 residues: CASSPLSSYEQYF. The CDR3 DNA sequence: TGTGCCAGCAGCCCCCTCAGCTCCTACGAGCAGTACTTC.

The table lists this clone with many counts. This chain's CDR3 is CASSRGGGTGELFF. Written as DNA, the CDR3 is TGTGCCAGCAGTCGTGGGGGCGGCACCGGGGAGCTGTTTTTT. This sequence joins TRBV28 and TRBJ2-2, with a tentative D call TRBD1 (6 bases). The CDR3 runs to 14 residues. Germline V gene sequence: CDR1 MDHEN, CDR2 SYDVKM. V was pared by 5 bases and J by 4 bases, with 11 bases between.

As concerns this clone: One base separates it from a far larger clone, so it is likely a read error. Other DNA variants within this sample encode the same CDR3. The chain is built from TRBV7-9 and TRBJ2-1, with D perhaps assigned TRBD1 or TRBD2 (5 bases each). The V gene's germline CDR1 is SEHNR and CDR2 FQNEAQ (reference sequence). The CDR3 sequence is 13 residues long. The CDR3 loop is CASSLSQGRAVFF. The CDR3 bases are TGCGCCAGCAGCTTATCCCAGGGACGGGCGGTGTTCTTC.

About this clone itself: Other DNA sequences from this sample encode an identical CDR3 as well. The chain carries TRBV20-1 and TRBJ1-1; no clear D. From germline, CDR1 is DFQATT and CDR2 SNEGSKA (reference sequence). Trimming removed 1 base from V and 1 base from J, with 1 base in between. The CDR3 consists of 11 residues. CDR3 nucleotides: TGCAGTGCTAGAGGGAACACTGAAGCTTTCTTT. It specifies CSARGNTEAFF.

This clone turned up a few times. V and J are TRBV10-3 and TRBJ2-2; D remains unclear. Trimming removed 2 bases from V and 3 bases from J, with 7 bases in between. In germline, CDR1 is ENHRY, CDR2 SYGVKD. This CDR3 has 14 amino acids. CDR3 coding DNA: TGTGCCATCAGTGAGGCCGCAGACACCGGGGAGCTGTTTTTT. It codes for CAISEAADTGELFF.

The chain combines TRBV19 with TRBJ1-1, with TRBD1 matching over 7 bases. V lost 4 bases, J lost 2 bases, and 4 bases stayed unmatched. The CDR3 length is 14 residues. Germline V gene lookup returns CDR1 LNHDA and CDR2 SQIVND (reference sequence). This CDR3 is CASSTRQGNTEAFF. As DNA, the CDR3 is TGTGCCAGTAGTACAAGACAGGGAAACACTGAAGCTTTCTTT. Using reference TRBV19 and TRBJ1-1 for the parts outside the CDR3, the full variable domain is DGGITQSPKYLFRKEGQNVTLSCEQNLNHDAMYWYRQDPGQGLRLIYYSQIVNDFQKGDIAEGYSVSREKKESFPLTVTSAQKNPTAFYLCASSTRQGNTEAFFGQGTRLTVV.

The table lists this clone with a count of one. The CDR3 region is CASSVAGNEQFF. CDR3 bases: TGCGCCAGCAGCGTAGCGGGGAATGAGCAGTTCTTC. The rearrangement uses TRBV5-1 and TRBJ2-1, with 8 bases matching TRBD2. The V gene end was trimmed by 4 bases and the J gene end by 7 bases; junction bases not matched to a gene: 1. Germline-derived CDR1 and CDR2 are SGHRS and YFSETQ. This CDR3 comprises 12 residues.